Here is one T cell receptor beta chain with its context. Its antigen is currently unknown. Trimming removed 3 bases at V and 3 bases at J, with 15 bases between. The CDR3 is made up of 15 amino acids. Germline CDR1 is LNHDA and CDR2 is SQIVND (reference sequence). The repertoire was sequenced with immunoSEQ multiplex PCR; TCRdb's copy has only in-frame clones and lacks some. In the table there are 95,000 to 150,000 clones, roughly 90% of which are singletons. This sample was included in a study of T cell responses to AZD1222 COVID-19 vaccine. Study findings and constraints: Most donors were white British and more were female, and clonal diversity was possibly underestimated. Nearly half of spike-specific TCRs reportedly target variant regions that are unmutated in the B.1.351 and B.1.1.7 variants. Baseline seropositivity characterized only a handful of AZD1222 recipients.

This sequence joins TRBV19 and TRBJ2-7; D gene ambiguous. The clonotype comes from an adult in good health. Here the sequenced sample was peripheral blood, taken on day 0 of AZD1222 vaccination. CDR3 coding DNA: TGTGCCAGTAGTATGTCCTCAAGTTCCGGCTACGAGCAGTACTTC. Translation: CASSMSSSSGYEQYF.